Below are 32 T cell receptor beta chains sequenced from a single sample in a study of blood T cells in healthy people across ages. A second PCR of 7 to 11 cycles used a sample-barcoded 5' primer and a J-beta primer mix. MiXCR, run by TCRdb on the 5' RACE reads, gives a single entry per CDR3 protein. The profile shows about 1.1 million distinct CDR3 sequences, approximately 38% of them singletons. The sequenced sample was blood. The receptors were sampled from a man aged 18 to 29 in good health.

The rearrangement joins TRBV6-1 to TRBJ1-2; D is perhaps TRBD1 (6 bases). This CDR3 is built from 15 residues. Germline assignment: CDR1 MNHNS and CDR2 SASEGT. Trimming pared 7 bases from V and 1 base from J, leaving 16 bases between. CDR3 sequence reads: CASTQGGGVNYGYTF. In nucleotides, the CDR3 is TGTGCCAGCACCCAAGGAGGGGGGGTTAACTATGGCTACACCTTC.

The chain has TRBV12-3 or TRBV12-4 and TRBJ1-1; D gene uncertain. The CDR3 covers 13 residues. V lost 7 bases and J 6 bases, leaving 15 bases between the germline ends. CDR3 region: CASTPDGGAEAFF. CDR3 DNA: TGTGCCAGCACTCCGGACGGCGGGGCTGAAGCTTTCTTT.

Comment on this clonotype: Possible read error: a much larger clone is one base away. Here the CDR3 reads CSSRGTVYNEQFF. CDR3 sequence (DNA): TGCAGTTCTAGAGGGACAGTCTACAATGAGCAGTTCTTC. The J gene is TRBJ2-1, the V gene TRBV20-1; 7 positions agree with TRBD1. The CDR3 loop spans 13 amino acids. Germline CDR1 is DFQATT and CDR2 is SNEGSKA (reference sequence).

The chain is built from TRBV19 and TRBJ1-2; no definite D call. Trimming cost V 3 bases and J 8 bases, with 7 bases left between them. Germline V gene sequence: CDR1 LNHDA, CDR2 SQIVND (reference sequence). The CDR3 length is 11 residues. The CDR3 spells CASSILGGYTF. Written as DNA, the CDR3 is TGTGCCAGTAGTATCCTCGGCGGCTACACCTTC.

This clonotype was detected a few times. V usage is TRBV4-1 and J usage is TRBJ2-2; D is possibly TRBD2 (5 bases). Germline V gene data show CDR1 as MGHRA and CDR2 as YSYEKL. The CDR3 consists of 16 residues. The V and J ends lost 0 bases and 6 bases respectively, with 14 bases between them. CDR3 sequence (DNA): TGCGCCAGCAGCCAAGAAACTAGTGGACTCGCCGGGGAGCTGTTTTTT. It yields the protein CASSQETSGLAGELFF.

The rearrangement links TRBV29-1 to TRBJ1-5; maybe TRBD1 (5 bases). Trimming shortened V by 4 bases and J by 7 bases, and 14 bases separated the two germline ends. The CDR3 is 13 residues long. CDR1 SQVTM and CDR2 ANQGSEA come from the germline V gene. CDR3 bases: TGCAGCGTTGTTTCGGGGGGGAACCAGCCCCAGCATTTT. Translated: CSVVSGGNQPQHF.

This clonotype was picked up one time. The germline gene is not matched at one end of the junction; a read error may be the cause. CDR3 bases: TGTGACAGCAGTCAGCGGGCAGTCAACTATGGCTACACCTTC. It encodes CDSSQRAVNYGYTF. The V call is TRBV28, the J call TRBJ1-2; D remains unclear. The germline V gene encodes CDR1 MDHEN and CDR2 SYDVKM. This CDR3 contains 14 residues.

The chain carries TRBV4-2 and TRBJ2-3, with 8 bases that match TRBD1. Unmatched junction bases numbered 14, after V lost 3 bases and J lost 6 bases. The CDR3 has 17 amino acids. CDR1 is LGHNA and CDR2 is YNFKEQ in the germline V gene. The CDR3 is CASSHESLQGAGDTQYF. As DNA, the CDR3 is TGTGCCAGCAGCCACGAGAGCCTTCAGGGGGCCGGTGATACGCAGTATTTT.

The CDR3 region has the DNA TGCAGTGCTCCGCTACAGGGGGTAGGGCAGCCCCAGCATTTT. This codes for CSAPLQGVGQPQHF. The chain uses TRBV20-1 and TRBJ1-5; TRBD1 matches 8 bases. The CDR3 loop spans 14 amino acids. V shed 5 bases and J 7 bases; nucleotides not matched to a gene: 10. Germline assignment: CDR1 DFQATT and CDR2 SNEGSKA (reference sequence).

This clonotype appeared a few times. The gene calls are TRBV5-1 and TRBJ2-3; 8 bases agree with TRBD1. Unmatched junction bases numbered 7, after V lost 5 bases and J lost 2 bases. The CDR3 loop spans 15 amino acids. Per germline, CDR1 SGHRS and CDR2 YFSETQ. The CDR3 DNA follows: TGCGCCAGCAGTACGACAGGGGATATCACAGATACGCAGTATTTT. It encodes CASSTTGDITDTQYF.

This clonotype was counted between two and nine times. The genes are TRBV9 and TRBJ2-2; D unclear. V dropped 0 bases and J dropped 3 bases, with 3 bases sitting between them. The CDR3 has 13 amino acids. Germline CDR1 is SGDLS and CDR2 is YYNGEE. The CDR3 region is CASSVVDTGELFF. In DNA form, the CDR3 reads TGTGCCAGCAGCGTAGTGGACACCGGGGAGCTGTTTTTT.

The V and J genes are TRBV7-3 and TRBJ1-5; 7 bases match TRBD1. CDR3 length: 13 amino acids. The V and J ends lost 4 bases and 9 bases, in that order; junction bases with no gene match: 6. In germline, CDR1 is SGHTA, CDR2 FQGTGA. The CDR3 bases are TGTGCCAGCAGCTCAGGGGGGACCGGGCCCCAGCATTTT. It encodes CASSSGGTGPQHF.

The chain recombines TRBV6-5 with TRBJ2-3; 8 bases are a match to TRBD2. The CDR3 extends over 13 amino acids. Unmatched junction bases numbered 5, after V lost 6 bases and J lost 6 bases. Germline V gene lookup returns CDR1 MNHEY and CDR2 SVGAGI. DNA of the CDR3: TGTGCCAGCAGGGCGGGAGGTATGGATACGCAGTATTTT. Translation gives CASRAGGMDTQYF.

The chain is built from TRBV4-1 and TRBJ2-3, with D perhaps matching TRBD2 (6 bases). Germline CDR1 and CDR2: MGHRA and YSYEKL. The V and J ends lost 1 base and 13 bases respectively, with 15 bases between them. The CDR3 sequence is 13 residues long. CDR3 region: CASSQAVGTPEYF. DNA for the CDR3: TGCGCCAGCAGCCAAGCGGTCGGGACTCCGGAGTATTTT.

Only one count was recorded for this clonotype. Being one base from a much bigger clone, this may be a read error. The chain employs TRBV7-9 and TRBJ1-2; D remains unclear. Trimming stripped 5 bases from V and 8 bases from J, with 18 bases between. Germline V CDR1 and CDR2: SEHNR, FQNEAQ (reference sequence). The length of the CDR3 is 14 residues. Here the CDR3 DNA reads TGTGCCAGCAGCGTAGTTGGCAGTCTAGGCGGCTACACCTTC. It encodes CASSVVGSLGGYTF. Full variable domain (outside the CDR3, taken from reference TRBV7-9 and TRBJ1-2): DTGVSQNPRHKITKRGQNVTFRCDPISEHNRLYWYRQTLGQGPEFLTYFQNEAQLEKSRLLSDRFSAERPKGSFSTLEIQRTEQGDSAMYLCASSVVGSLGGYTFGSGTRLTVV.

J is TRBJ2-7 and V is TRBV6-6; the D is unclear. CDR3 length: 12 residues. Germline values: CDR1 MNHNY, CDR2 SVGAGI (reference sequence). Trimming took off 8 bases at V and 3 bases at J, with 11 bases between the two ends. CDR3 sequence: CASREGYYEQYF. CDR3 DNA: TGTGCCAGCCGAGAAGGATACTACGAGCAGTACTTC.

This chain joins TRBV20-1 and TRBJ1-2; no definite D call. Between the trimmed V and J ends, which lost 0 bases and 2 bases, there was a span of 19 bases. This CDR3 spans 17 amino acids. Germline-derived CDR1 and CDR2 are DFQATT and SNEGSKA (reference sequence). In nucleotides, the CDR3 is TGCAGTGCTAGAGATCAGTCCAGCTCGCCCCTAAACTATGGCTACACCTTC. This codes for CSARDQSSSPLNYGYTF.

There are many counts of this clonotype. With a much larger clone just one base away, this may be a read error. The chain employs TRBV12-3 or TRBV12-4 and TRBJ2-5; perhaps TRBD1 as D (5 bases). Between the trimmed V and J ends, which lost 4 bases and 5 bases, there was a span of 11 bases. This CDR3 contains 13 residues. In DNA, the CDR3 is TGTGCCAGCAGTTGGGGCGGTGGGGAGACCCAGTACTTC. Amino acid sequence: CASSWGGGETQYF.

Many counts were recorded for this clonotype. This chain uses TRBV5-1 with TRBJ1-2; a weak D match, TRBD1 (6 bases). The germline V and J ends were trimmed by 2 bases and 8 bases, with 10 bases remaining between them. Germline V lookup: CDR1 SGHRS, CDR2 YFSETQ. This CDR3 contains 12 residues. The CDR3 loop reads CASSLSGEGYTF. CDR3 DNA sequence: TGCGCCAGCAGCTTATCAGGGGAAGGCTACACCTTC.

The chain carries TRBV7-9 and TRBJ2-5; D is uncertain. Germline V gene data show CDR1 as SEHNR and CDR2 as FQNEAQ (reference sequence). V lost 4 bases to trimming and J lost 1 base, with 13 bases between them. The CDR3 is 15 residues long. The CDR3: CASSYDGLFQETQYF. The CDR3 DNA is TGTGCCAGCAGCTACGACGGCCTGTTCCAAGAGACCCAGTACTTC. The full variable domain, with the rest looked up from reference TRBV7-9 and TRBJ2-5, is DTGVSQNPRHKITKRGQNVTFRCDPISEHNRLYWYRQTLGQGPEFLTYFQNEAQLEKSRLLSDRFSAERPKGSFSTLEIQRTEQGDSAMYLCASSYDGLFQETQYFGPGTRLLVL.

The table lists this clonotype with a few counts. V is TRBV20-1 and J is TRBJ1-6, with D tentatively TRBD1 (5 bases). Deletions cut 0 bases from V and 0 bases from J, with 12 bases between. This CDR3 comprises 17 residues. The germline CDR1 and CDR2 sequences are DFQATT and SNEGSKA (reference sequence). The CDR3 nucleotides read TGCAGTGCTAGAGATCAGGGTTCGGGCTCCTATAATTCACCCCTCCACTTT. Translation gives CSARDQGSGSYNSPLHF.

The rearrangement joins TRBV20-1 to TRBJ1-4, with D hard to call. CDR3 size: 14 residues. V was clipped by 4 bases and J by 0 bases, with 9 bases between them. Germline V gene sequence: CDR1 DFQATT, CDR2 SNEGSKA (reference sequence). The CDR3 sequence is CSATHSTTNEKLFF. CDR3 DNA sequence: TGCAGTGCTACCCACAGTACAACTAATGAAAAACTGTTTTTT.

This clonotype was counted only a few times. This chain uses TRBV20-1 with TRBJ2-3; TRBD2 matches 9 bases. V was pared by 5 bases and J by 4 bases, with 10 bases of the junction left unmatched. CDR1 is DFQATT, CDR2 SNEGSKA, per germline (reference sequence). This CDR3 is 15 amino acids long. CDR3 in DNA: TGCAGTGCTCCCATAGCGGGGGATGTTGCAGATACGCAGTATTTT. It is translated as CSAPIAGDVADTQYF.

This chain joins TRBV29-1 and TRBJ1-1; D call uncertain. The V gene's germline CDR1 is SQVTM and CDR2 ANQGSEA. V was cut by 6 bases and J by 4 bases, with 12 bases left in between. The CDR3 covers 12 residues. Here the CDR3 DNA reads TGCAGCGTGGAGGTGGTCGTCACTGAAGCTTTCTTT. This gives the protein CSVEVVVTEAFF.

Of note for this clonotype: A single base separates this from a much larger clone, so it may be a read error. Because it lacks the conserved phenylalanine or tryptophan at the end, this CDR3 is likely a read error. This sequence joins TRBV7-9 and TRBJ1-1, with 9 bases lining up with TRBD1. The CDR3 covers 15 residues. V trimming: 5 bases; J trimming: 5 bases; junction bases outside the gene matches: 9. Per the germline V gene, CDR1 is SEHNR and CDR2 is FQNEAQ (reference sequence). The CDR3 is CASSAPGQGRTEAFL. For the CDR3, the DNA is TGTGCCAGCAGCGCACCTGGACAGGGGCGAACTGAAGCTTTCCTT.

This clonotype was counted a few times. The J gene is TRBJ2-2, the V gene TRBV20-1; 9 bases fit TRBD1. The germline gives CDR1 DFQATT, CDR2 SNEGSKA (reference sequence). The CDR3 extends over 14 amino acids. V shed 6 bases, J shed 7 bases, and the junction held 9 bases outside the gene matches. CDR3 protein: CSATPGQGNGELFF. The DNA of the CDR3 is TGCAGTGCGACTCCGGGACAGGGAAACGGGGAGCTGTTTTTT.

This CDR3 reads CAIRGQGARQETQYF. CDR3 sequence (DNA): TGTGCCATCAGGGGTCAGGGGGCGCGGCAAGAGACCCAGTACTTC. J is TRBJ2-5 and V is TRBV10-3; 8 nucleotides agree with TRBD1. The CDR3 sequence is 15 residues long. In germline, CDR1 is ENHRY, CDR2 SYGVKD. V was clipped by 6 bases and J by 2 bases; unmatched bases: 8.

The gene calls are TRBV4-1 and TRBJ1-5; the D gene is possibly TRBD1 (5 bases). V shed 1 base and J shed 11 bases, with 21 bases lying between them. This CDR3 is built from 16 residues. Germline loops: CDR1 MGHRA, CDR2 YSYEKL. CDR3 in amino acids: CASSQGGRSQGIAQHF. DNA of the CDR3: TGCGCCAGCAGCCAAGGAGGGAGGAGTCAGGGTATCGCCCAGCATTTT.

As concerns this clonotype: One end of the junction does not line up with germline, which may come from a read error. The rearrangement links TRBV24-1 to TRBJ2-1; 8 bases agree with TRBD2. This CDR3 has 15 residues. CDR1 is KGHDR and CDR2 is SFDVKD in the germline V gene. CDR3 in amino acids: CATSDPGLGMHEQVF. The CDR3 region has the DNA TGTGCCACCAGTGATCCGGGACTAGGTATGCATGAGCAGGTCTTC.

This clonotype was seen at least ten times. The genes are TRBV20-1 and TRBJ2-7; 10 positions agree with TRBD2. The CDR3 runs to 15 residues. Germline values: CDR1 DFQATT, CDR2 SNEGSKA (reference sequence). Germline trimming cut 6 bases from V and 3 bases from J; bases unmatched to any gene: 11. The CDR3 nucleotides read TGCAGTGCCAATACCCCTAGCGGGGGAATCTACGAGCAGTACTTC. It encodes CSANTPSGGIYEQYF.

The rearrangement uses TRBV6-5 and TRBJ2-7; D is possibly TRBD1 (6 bases). Trimming took 2 bases from V and 4 from J, leaving 9 bases between them. Per the germline V gene, CDR1 is MNHEY and CDR2 is SVGAGI. This CDR3 has 13 residues. CDR3 bases: TGTGCCAGCAGTTACCCACAGGGTTACGAGCAGTACTTC. This sequence encodes CASSYPQGYEQYF.

The chain has TRBV3-1 and TRBJ1-2; D unclear. V was clipped by 0 bases and J by 0 bases, with 11 bases between them. This CDR3 is built from 16 residues. CDR1 and CDR2 (germline): LGHDT, YNNKEL (reference sequence). CDR3 residues: CASSQERRYTNYGYTF. The DNA of the CDR3 is TGTGCCAGCAGCCAAGAAAGGCGGTATACTAACTATGGCTACACCTTC.